This TCR beta chain comes out of a study of T cell clonotyping in hematopoietic cell transplantation. With regard to this clone: Antigen specificity is unknown.

The CDR3 runs 17 residues. The ends lost 4 bases at V and 3 bases at J; junction bases unmatched: 9. CDR1 and CDR2 from the germline V gene are SGDLS and YYNGEE. General observations from the study: Broader posttransplant TCR repertoire diversity was predicted by graft donor and pretransplant recipient Inverse Simpson Index values. Cells were unsorted, so CD4 and CD8 contributions were not separated. Pathologically expanded recipient clonotypes increased progressively from day 30 to day 180 as diversity fell. Few recipient clonotypes overlapped donors; over 95% were de novo at given depth.

Using immunoSEQ multiplex PCR, the repertoire was profiled, and TCRdb retains in-frame clones only, with some absent. The sample has more than 40,000 clones; 95% are singletons. Sequenced input: peripheral blood mononuclear cells. The chain couples TRBV9 to TRBJ2-2; 10 nucleotides match TRBD1. This sequence was found in a man under 40 in good health. Some clones in this sample may be carry-over from other donors' samples. CDR3 in amino acids: CASSPSGGQGDTGELFF. CDR3 bases: TGTGCCAGCAGCCCCTCAGGAGGACAGGGGGACACCGGGGAGCTGTTTTTT.